The rows below give T cell receptor beta chains drawn from one sample of a study of cytomegalovirus exposure and HLA in healthy donors. Here immunoSEQ multiplex PCR was the method, and the copy in TCRdb shows in-frame clones only, minus some. Of 150,000 to 200,000 clones listed, 77% were seen once; the top ten hold about 1.5%. The sequenced sample consisted of PBMCs. The receptors were sampled from a woman in her 30s in good health and CMV-seropositive. Both conserved end residues are part of each CDR3. Each record gives: CDR3 length, V gene, clone size, J gene, D gene, CDR3 DNA, CDR3 protein. A D gene is named only where the DNA matches it firmly. For some rows the clone size is stated as once, few or many, or as a class when expanded; others skip it.

len: 14; v_gene: TRBV19; abundance: NA; j_gene: TRBJ1-1; d_gene: TRBD1; CDR3nt: TGTGCCAGTAAAACAGGGGGCGGGTACACTGAAGCTTTCTTT; CDR3aa: CASKTGGGYTEAFF
len: 16; v_gene: TRBV11-2; abundance: NA; j_gene: TRBJ2-1; d_gene: TRBD1; CDR3nt: TGTGCCAGCAGTCGTAGCCGGGACAGCTCCTACAATGAGCAGTTCTTC; CDR3aa: CASSRSRDSSYNEQFF
len: 14; v_gene: TRBV19; abundance: NA; j_gene: TRBJ1-1; d_gene: NA; CDR3nt: TGTGCCAGTAGCTTAGGCGGGATGAACACTGAAGCTTTCTTT; CDR3aa: CASSLGGMNTEAFF
len: 14; v_gene: TRBV2; abundance: NA; j_gene: TRBJ2-1; d_gene: TRBD2; CDR3nt: TGTGCCAGCAGTGGACTAGCGGAGGCGGGTGAGCAGTTCTTC; CDR3aa: CASSGLAEAGEQFF
len: 15; v_gene: TRBV19; abundance: NA; j_gene: TRBJ1-1; d_gene: NA; CDR3nt: TGTGCCAGTAGGCCCCCAGGACTTTTAATGACTGAAGCTTTCTTT; CDR3aa: CASRPPGLLMTEAFF
len: 13; v_gene: TRBV6-1; abundance: few; j_gene: TRBJ1-1; d_gene: NA; CDR3nt: TGTGCCAGCGGAGGGGCCGACAACACTGAAGCTTTCTTT; CDR3aa: CASGGADNTEAFF
len: 14; v_gene: TRBV29-1; abundance: NA; j_gene: TRBJ2-7; d_gene: NA; CDR3nt: TGCAGCGTCGGGATGCCGGGGGATCCCTACGAGCAGTACTTC; CDR3aa: CSVGMPGDPYEQYF
len: 13; v_gene: TRBV27; abundance: NA; j_gene: TRBJ2-7; d_gene: NA; CDR3nt: TGTGCCAGCGGGAGTAGAGGGAGAAGCGAGCAGTACTTC; CDR3aa: CASGSRGRSEQYF
len: 17; v_gene: TRBV10-3; abundance: NA; j_gene: TRBJ1-3; d_gene: NA; CDR3nt: TGTGCCATCAGTGAGTCTGGCACCCCAGGCTCTGGAAACACCATATATTTT; CDR3aa: CAISESGTPGSGNTIYF
len: 15; v_gene: TRBV5-1; abundance: NA; j_gene: TRBJ2-3; d_gene: TRBD2; CDR3nt: TGCGCCAGCAGTCTAGCGGGAGAGAACACAGATACGCAGTATTTT; CDR3aa: CASSLAGENTDTQYF
len: 13; v_gene: TRBV10-1; abundance: once; j_gene: TRBJ2-7; d_gene: NA; CDR3nt: TGCGCCAGCAGTGCGGGGGAAGCCTACGAGCAGTACTTC; CDR3aa: CASSAGEAYEQYF
len: 15; v_gene: TRBV6-5; abundance: NA; j_gene: TRBJ2-1; d_gene: TRBD2; CDR3nt: TGTGCCAGCAGTTACAGGCGGGAGGGTAACAATGAGCAGTTCTTC; CDR3aa: CASSYRREGNNEQFF
len: 14; v_gene: TRBV29-1; abundance: NA; j_gene: TRBJ2-1; d_gene: TRBD2; CDR3nt: TGCAGCGTTGAAGGGGAGGGGTACTACAATGAGCAGTTCTTC; CDR3aa: CSVEGEGYYNEQFF
len: 16; v_gene: TRBV7-8; abundance: NA; j_gene: TRBJ2-2; d_gene: NA; CDR3nt: TGTGCCAGCAGCTTAATTAGCCAGAGCGTCACCGGGGAGCTGTTTTTT; CDR3aa: CASSLISQSVTGELFF
len: 16; v_gene: TRBV6-6; abundance: NA; j_gene: TRBJ2-6; d_gene: TRBD2; CDR3nt: TGTGCCAGCAGTTCCACCGGGAGGGGTGAGGCCAACGTCCTGACTTTC; CDR3aa: CASSSTGRGEANVLTF
len: 14; v_gene: TRBV2; abundance: NA; j_gene: TRBJ2-7; d_gene: TRBD1; CDR3nt: TGTGCCAGCAGTGTTAGGACAGGGGGAAACGAGCAGTACTTC; CDR3aa: CASSVRTGGNEQYF
len: 15; v_gene: TRBV6-5; abundance: NA; j_gene: TRBJ1-5; d_gene: TRBD1; CDR3nt: TGTGCCAGCAGGGGGACAGGGAGCCTCGATCAGCCCCAGCATTTT; CDR3aa: CASRGTGSLDQPQHF
len: 14; v_gene: TRBV5-4; abundance: once; j_gene: TRBJ2-1; d_gene: TRBD2; CDR3nt: TGTGCCAGCAGCTTACGGGACTATCGAAATGAGCAGTTCTTC; CDR3aa: CASSLRDYRNEQFF
len: 16; v_gene: TRBV11-3; abundance: NA; j_gene: TRBJ2-4; d_gene: TRBD1; CDR3nt: TGTGCCAGCAGCTTCCATCCAGGGGGCGAAGAAAACATTCAGTACTTC; CDR3aa: CASSFHPGGEENIQYF
len: 14; v_gene: TRBV13; abundance: NA; j_gene: TRBJ1-5; d_gene: TRBD1; CDR3nt: TGTGCCAGCAGCCTTGGGACAGACAATCAGCCCCAGCATTTT; CDR3aa: CASSLGTDNQPQHF
len: 15; v_gene: TRBV9; abundance: NA; j_gene: TRBJ2-1; d_gene: NA; CDR3nt: TGTGCCAGCAGCGTAGGTATGGAGGGATACAATGAGCAGTTCTTC; CDR3aa: CASSVGMEGYNEQFF
len: 14; v_gene: TRBV28; abundance: NA; j_gene: TRBJ2-7; d_gene: NA; CDR3nt: TGTGCCAGCAGTTTACCCCAGGGGTCCTACGAGCAGTACTTC; CDR3aa: CASSLPQGSYEQYF
len: 16; v_gene: TRBV7-3; abundance: NA; j_gene: TRBJ2-3; d_gene: NA; CDR3nt: TGTGCCAGCAGCTTGAGAAGTGGCGGGAACACAGATACGCAGTATTTT; CDR3aa: CASSLRSGGNTDTQYF
len: 17; v_gene: TRBV4-1; abundance: NA; j_gene: TRBJ1-5; d_gene: TRBD1; CDR3nt: TGCGCCAGCAGCCAAGAACGGGCCTTGGACAGGGGACAGCCCCAGCATTTT; CDR3aa: CASSQERALDRGQPQHF
len: 15; v_gene: TRBV5-1; abundance: few; j_gene: TRBJ2-1; d_gene: TRBD1; CDR3nt: TGCGCCAGCAGCTCCGGACAGGGGGGCTACAATGAGCAGTTCTTC; CDR3aa: CASSSGQGGYNEQFF
len: 16; v_gene: TRBV11-3; abundance: NA; j_gene: TRBJ2-3; d_gene: TRBD2; CDR3nt: TGTGCCAGCAGCCCGGGGACTAGCGCTTTAGGGGATACGCAGTATTTT; CDR3aa: CASSPGTSALGDTQYF
len: 14; v_gene: TRBV27; abundance: few; j_gene: TRBJ2-7; d_gene: NA; CDR3nt: TGTGCCAGCAGACTTACAGGACCAACCTACGAGCAGTACTTC; CDR3aa: CASRLTGPTYEQYF
len: 15; v_gene: TRBV6-1; abundance: NA; j_gene: TRBJ1-5; d_gene: TRBD1; CDR3nt: TGTGCCAGCAGTTTTGGGACAGGGGGCAATCAGCCCCAGCATTTT; CDR3aa: CASSFGTGGNQPQHF
len: 14; v_gene: TRBV2; abundance: few; j_gene: TRBJ1-1; d_gene: NA; CDR3nt: TGTGCCAGCACCGGTCAGGTGTCGAACACTGAAGCTTTCTTT; CDR3aa: CASTGQVSNTEAFF
len: 14; v_gene: TRBV27; abundance: NA; j_gene: TRBJ1-5; d_gene: NA; CDR3nt: TGTGCCAGCAGTTCCGGTGGGGGGAGGCAGCCCCAGCATTTT; CDR3aa: CASSSGGGRQPQHF
len: 17; v_gene: TRBV11-2; abundance: NA; j_gene: TRBJ1-2; d_gene: NA; CDR3nt: TGTGCCAGCAACCCCAAGCTCCCCCATGGGGGGTGGGGACCCTACACCTTC; CDR3aa: CASNPKLPHGGWGPYTF
len: 15; v_gene: TRBV7-2; abundance: NA; j_gene: TRBJ2-7; d_gene: NA; CDR3nt: TGTGCCAGCAGCTTCAGGAGCGGGACATTCTACGAGCAGTACTTC; CDR3aa: CASSFRSGTFYEQYF
len: 15; v_gene: TRBV25-1; abundance: NA; j_gene: TRBJ1-5; d_gene: NA; CDR3nt: TGTGCCAGCAGTGAATTAGGGGGTAGCAATCAGCCCCAGCATTTT; CDR3aa: CASSELGGSNQPQHF
len: 15; v_gene: TRBV6-4; abundance: NA; j_gene: TRBJ1-1; d_gene: NA; CDR3nt: TGTGCCAGCAGGGCACAGCAGGCGGGGAACACTGAAGCTTTCTTT; CDR3aa: CASRAQQAGNTEAFF
len: 13; v_gene: TRBV4-3; abundance: NA; j_gene: TRBJ1-1; d_gene: NA; CDR3nt: TGCGCCAGCAGCCCCTCCCCAGGGGCTGAAGCTTTCTTT; CDR3aa: CASSPSPGAEAFF
len: 12; v_gene: TRBV11-3; abundance: NA; j_gene: TRBJ1-1; d_gene: NA; CDR3nt: TGTGCCAGCAGCCCTGGACAGCCTGAAGCTTTCTTT; CDR3aa: CASSPGQPEAFF
len: 14; v_gene: TRBV28; abundance: NA; j_gene: TRBJ2-1; d_gene: NA; CDR3nt: TGTGCCAGCAGCTCTGAAGAACTTTACAATGAGCAGTTCTTC; CDR3aa: CASSSEELYNEQFF
len: 18; v_gene: TRBV27; abundance: NA; j_gene: TRBJ2-7; d_gene: NA; CDR3nt: TGTGCCAGCAGTTGCCCGGCCAGGGGATGGGTGAGCTCCTACGAGCAGTACTTC; CDR3aa: CASSCPARGWVSSYEQYF
len: 13; v_gene: TRBV6-4; abundance: NA; j_gene: TRBJ2-3; d_gene: NA; CDR3nt: TGTGCCAGCAGTGAGTCTAGCACAGATACGCAGTATTTT; CDR3aa: CASSESSTDTQYF
len: 16; v_gene: TRBV4-1; abundance: NA; j_gene: TRBJ2-7; d_gene: TRBD2; CDR3nt: TGCGCCAGCAGCCATTCTGGACTAGCCAATCCGGCCGAGCAGTACTTC; CDR3aa: CASSHSGLANPAEQYF
len: 14; v_gene: TRBV7-2; abundance: NA; j_gene: TRBJ2-2; d_gene: NA; CDR3nt: TGTGCCACCGGAGCGACTGCGAACACCGGGGAGCTGTTTTTT; CDR3aa: CATGATANTGELFF
len: 17; v_gene: TRBV5-1; abundance: NA; j_gene: TRBJ1-2; d_gene: NA; CDR3nt: TGCGCCAGCAGCTTTGCCCAGGGATTCAACCTCAACTATGGCTACACCTTC; CDR3aa: CASSFAQGFNLNYGYTF
len: 16; v_gene: TRBV18; abundance: NA; j_gene: TRBJ2-1; d_gene: TRBD2; CDR3nt: TGTGCCAGCTCAAACTGGGCTAGCGGGAGTTACAATGAGCAGTTCTTC; CDR3aa: CASSNWASGSYNEQFF
len: 13; v_gene: TRBV25-1; abundance: NA; j_gene: TRBJ1-2; d_gene: TRBD1; CDR3nt: TGTGCCAGCAGTCTAACAGGGGGTTATGGCTACACCTTC; CDR3aa: CASSLTGGYGYTF
len: 13; v_gene: TRBV4-1; abundance: NA; j_gene: TRBJ2-3; d_gene: NA; CDR3nt: TGCGCCAGCAGCCTGACAGACACAGATACGCAGTATTTT; CDR3aa: CASSLTDTDTQYF